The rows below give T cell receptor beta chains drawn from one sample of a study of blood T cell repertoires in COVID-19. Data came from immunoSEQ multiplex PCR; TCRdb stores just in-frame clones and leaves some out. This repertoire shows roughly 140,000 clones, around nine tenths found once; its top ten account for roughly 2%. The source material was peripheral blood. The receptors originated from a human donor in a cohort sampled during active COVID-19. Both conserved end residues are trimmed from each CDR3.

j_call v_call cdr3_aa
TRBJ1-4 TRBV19 ASSIPRRGRYSFGTNEKLF
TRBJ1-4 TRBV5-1 ASSLGQANEKLF
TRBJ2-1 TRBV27 ASSSPEGAYNEQF
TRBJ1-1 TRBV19 ASSIFPAGPNTEAF
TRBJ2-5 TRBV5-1 ASSRQGAQETQY
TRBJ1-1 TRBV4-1 ASSQEQAQNTEAF
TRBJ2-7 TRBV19 ASSTPTGAYYEQY
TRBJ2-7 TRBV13 ASSWRGALSYEQY
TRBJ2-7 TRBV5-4 ASSRFYEQY
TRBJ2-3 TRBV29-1 SVAGQPTDTQY
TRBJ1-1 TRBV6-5 ASRTTGRDTEAF
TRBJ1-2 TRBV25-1 ASTPREGTNYGYT
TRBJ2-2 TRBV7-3 ASSLGAQLAGANTGELF
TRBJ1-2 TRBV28 ASSTGFNYGYT
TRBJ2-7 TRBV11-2 ASSLAGQGLYEQY